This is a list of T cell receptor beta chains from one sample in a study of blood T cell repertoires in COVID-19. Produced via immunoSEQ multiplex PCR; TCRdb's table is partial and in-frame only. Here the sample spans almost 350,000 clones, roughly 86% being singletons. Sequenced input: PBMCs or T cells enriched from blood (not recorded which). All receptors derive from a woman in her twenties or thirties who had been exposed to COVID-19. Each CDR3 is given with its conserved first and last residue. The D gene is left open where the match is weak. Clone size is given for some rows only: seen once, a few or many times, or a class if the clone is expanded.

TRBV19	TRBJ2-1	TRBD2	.	TGTGCCACAAAGGGGTTTCTGGCGGGAGGTTCGCAGTTCTTC	CATKGFLAGGSQFF
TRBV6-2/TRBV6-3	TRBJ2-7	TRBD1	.	TGTGCCAGCAGTTACTACCGGGACAGCGCATCCTACGAGCAGTACTTC	CASSYYRDSASYEQYF
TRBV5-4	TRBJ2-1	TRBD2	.	TGTGCCAGCAGCCCAGGACTAGCGGATAACCACAATGAGCAGTTCTTC	CASSPGLADNHNEQFF
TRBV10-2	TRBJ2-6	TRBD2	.	TGCGCCAGCAGTGATATCGGTAAGGGAGGGTGGACCACTGGGGCCAACGTCCTGACTTTC	CASSDIGKGGWTTGANVLTF
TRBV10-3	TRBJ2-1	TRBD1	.	TGTGCCACCAGGGGGACAGGGGAGGATGAGCAGTTCTTC	CATRGTGEDEQFF
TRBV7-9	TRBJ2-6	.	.	TGTGCCAGCAGCCGGGACACCTCTGGGGCCAACGTCCTGACTTTC	CASSRDTSGANVLTF
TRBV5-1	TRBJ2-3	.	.	TGCGCCAGCAGCGATGCGGGAACGGATACGCAGTATTTT	CASSDAGTDTQYF
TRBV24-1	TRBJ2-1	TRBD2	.	TGTGCCACCGGGACTAGCGGAAACAATGAGCAGTTCTTC	CATGTSGNNEQFF
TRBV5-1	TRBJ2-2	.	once	TGCGCCAGCAGCTTGCTCGGGACACCGTCAGGGACCGGGGAGCTGTTTTTT	CASSLLGTPSGTGELFF
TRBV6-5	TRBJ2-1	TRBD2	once	TGTGCCAGCAGTTTCCTAGCGGGAGACAATGAGCAGTTCTTC	CASSFLAGDNEQFF
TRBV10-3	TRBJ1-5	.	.	TGTGCCATCAGTGTGGGCAGGGGTCAGCCCCAGCATTTT	CAISVGRGQPQHF
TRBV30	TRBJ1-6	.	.	TGTGCCTGGATGGTCGGCCGGGTTCAGAATTCACCCCTCCACTTT	CAWMVGRVQNSPLHF
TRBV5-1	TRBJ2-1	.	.	TGCGCCAGCAGCTTCGGTGGTAGCGGATTAATCTACAATGAGCAGTTCTTC	CASSFGGSGLIYNEQFF
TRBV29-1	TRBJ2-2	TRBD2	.	TGCAGCGTTGAGGCGGGTAGCGGGAGCACCGGGGAGCTGTTTTTT	CSVEAGSGSTGELFF
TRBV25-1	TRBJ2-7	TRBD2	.	TGTGCCAGCAGTGCTAGCGGGACAATCTACTACGAGCAGTACTTC	CASSASGTIYYEQYF
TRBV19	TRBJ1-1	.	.	TGTGCCAGTAGTATAGTGGGACAGAACACTGAAGCTTTCTTT	CASSIVGQNTEAFF
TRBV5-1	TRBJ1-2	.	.	TGCGCCAGCAGCTTGGGAGGGCCTAGTGTACGAGGATATGGCTACACCTTC	CASSLGGPSVRGYGYTF
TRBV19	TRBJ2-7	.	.	TGTGCCAACTTTTTGACAGTATGTGCTTACGAGCAGTACTTC	CANFLTVCAYEQYF
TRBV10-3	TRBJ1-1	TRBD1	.	TGTGCCATCACCGGGACAGGGGCGTCAGCTTTCTTT	CAITGTGASAFF
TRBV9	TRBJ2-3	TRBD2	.	TGTGCCAGCAGCGCCGGGACTAGCGGGCGCACAGATACGCAGTATTTT	CASSAGTSGRTDTQYF
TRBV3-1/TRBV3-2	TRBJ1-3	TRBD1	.	TGTGCCAGCAGCCAAGTCGGGGACAGGGGTGGAAACACCATATATTTT	CASSQVGDRGGNTIYF
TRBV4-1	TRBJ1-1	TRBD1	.	TGCGCCAGCAGCCACCACTGGGACAGGGGAGTCACTGAAGCTTTCTTT	CASSHHWDRGVTEAFF
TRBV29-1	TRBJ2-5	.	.	TGCAGCGCCGCAACTAGAGGGAAGGAGACCCAGTACTTC	CSAATRGKETQYF
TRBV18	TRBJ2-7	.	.	TGTGCCAGCTCACCAGGCGGCAGTCTCACCTACGAGCAGTACTTC	CASSPGGSLTYEQYF
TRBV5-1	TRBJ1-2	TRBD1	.	TGCGCCAGCAGCGAGGCCCCGGGACAGGTACCCTATGGCTACACCTTC	CASSEAPGQVPYGYTF
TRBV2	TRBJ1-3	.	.	TGTGCCAGCAGTGAAACTCAATCGGTATTAAGCTCTGGAAACACCATATATTTT	CASSETQSVLSSGNTIYF
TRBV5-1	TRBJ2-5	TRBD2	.	TGCGCCAGCCAAGCGGGAGGTACCTCCCAAGAGACCCAGTACTTC	CASQAGGTSQETQYF
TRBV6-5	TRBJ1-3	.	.	TGTGCCAGCAAAGGAGCCGCTGGAAACACCATATATTTT	CASKGAAGNTIYF